This T cell receptor beta chain was recorded in a study of CD8 T cells in ankylosing spondylitis. Study results and caveats: There was a TCR beta motif, made of several highly homologous variants, that appeared characteristic of ankylosing spondylitis blood. In the blood and synovial fluid of reactive arthritis, some motif variants had been previously reported.

Ten or more counts support this clonotype. Antigen unknown. TCRdb ran MiXCR on the 5' RACE reads and lists one entry per CDR3 protein. The sample yields over 600,000 distinct CDR3 sequences, under 20% seen once. V dropped 3 bases and J dropped 5; count of bases not matched to a gene: 11. The CDR3 consists of 16 residues. Germline V gene lookup returns CDR1 DFQATT and CDR2 SNEGSKA (reference sequence). The sample was blood, either unsorted or a sorted T cell fraction (not recorded which). This sequence was found in a male donor with ankylosing spondylitis. The V gene is TRBV20-1, the J gene TRBJ1-1; 11 bases agree with TRBD1. The CDR3 protein is CSARIPGQGGWTEAFF. CDR3 nucleotide sequence: TGCAGTGCTAGGATCCCGGGACAGGGGGGTTGGACTGAAGCTTTCTTT.